This is a list of T cell receptor beta chains from one sample in a study of cytomegalovirus exposure and HLA in healthy donors. Repertoires were generated with immunoSEQ multiplex PCR, while TCRdb's copy carries only in-frame clones and drops some. The sample lists fewer than 180,000 clones, approximately 79% occurring once. What was sequenced was PBMCs. Receptor source: a man aged 50 to 59 in good health and CMV-seropositive. The CDR3 runs from the conserved cysteine through the conserved F or W. Each record gives: CDR3 protein, J gene, V gene, D gene. The D gene is left open where the match is weak.

CDR3 protein: CSSRTGYNEQFF; J gene: TRBJ2-1; V gene: TRBV7-9; D gene: .
CDR3 protein: CASSLIPGTGTPLLYF; J gene: TRBJ2-7; V gene: TRBV28; D gene: TRBD1
CDR3 protein: CASSLEGVRGSYEQYF; J gene: TRBJ2-7; V gene: TRBV7-7; D gene: .
CDR3 protein: CASRGTEVYEQYF; J gene: .; V gene: TRBV6-6; D gene: TRBD1
CDR3 protein: CASSVARTDTQYF; J gene: TRBJ2-3; V gene: TRBV9; D gene: .
CDR3 protein: CASSFLSSGTKNEQFF; J gene: TRBJ2-1; V gene: TRBV6-5; D gene: TRBD2
CDR3 protein: CASSKRSGGKDLQPQHF; J gene: TRBJ1-5; V gene: TRBV21-1; D gene: .
CDR3 protein: CASSYKTSGTYEQYF; J gene: TRBJ2-7; V gene: TRBV6-5; D gene: .
CDR3 protein: CAWTLTGGGGEQYF; J gene: TRBJ2-7; V gene: TRBV30; D gene: TRBD1
CDR3 protein: CASSPGLKAPAWTEAFF; J gene: TRBJ1-1; V gene: TRBV5-5; D gene: .
CDR3 protein: CASSPGQGYNEKLFF; J gene: TRBJ1-4; V gene: TRBV18; D gene: TRBD1
CDR3 protein: CASTGFKAFF; J gene: TRBJ1-1; V gene: TRBV28; D gene: .
CDR3 protein: CASSLPSGIINTGELFF; J gene: TRBJ2-2; V gene: TRBV28; D gene: TRBD2
CDR3 protein: CAWSVWAGGTDTQYF; J gene: TRBJ2-3; V gene: TRBV30; D gene: TRBD2
CDR3 protein: CASSPGTGFEQYF; J gene: TRBJ2-7; V gene: TRBV18; D gene: TRBD1
CDR3 protein: CASSRGSYYEQYF; J gene: TRBJ2-7; V gene: TRBV11-3; D gene: .
CDR3 protein: CASSLGQLNQPQHF; J gene: TRBJ1-5; V gene: TRBV2; D gene: .
CDR3 protein: CASNEGVETQYF; J gene: TRBJ2-5; V gene: TRBV2; D gene: .
CDR3 protein: CASSVGQGTEAFF; J gene: TRBJ1-1; V gene: TRBV9; D gene: .
CDR3 protein: CASSVATGLPGYTF; J gene: TRBJ1-2; V gene: TRBV9; D gene: .
CDR3 protein: CSAQNTEAFF; J gene: TRBJ1-1; V gene: TRBV29-1; D gene: .
CDR3 protein: CASSEGRGHGYTF; J gene: TRBJ1-2; V gene: TRBV28; D gene: TRBD1
CDR3 protein: CASSTGTALFGGYTF; J gene: TRBJ1-2; V gene: TRBV6-5; D gene: TRBD1
CDR3 protein: CASNFRDSHYNEQFF; J gene: TRBJ2-1; V gene: TRBV5-4; D gene: TRBD1
CDR3 protein: CASSLGQAGTEAFF; J gene: TRBJ1-1; V gene: TRBV6-6; D gene: TRBD1
CDR3 protein: CASSHGLAGVGEQYF; J gene: TRBJ2-7; V gene: TRBV4-1; D gene: TRBD2
CDR3 protein: CASRVAGGTEAFF; J gene: TRBJ1-1; V gene: TRBV2; D gene: TRBD1
CDR3 protein: CASSLRRGGTDTQYF; J gene: TRBJ2-3; V gene: TRBV7-2; D gene: TRBD2
CDR3 protein: CASSSGVFEQNYGYTF; J gene: TRBJ1-2; V gene: TRBV5-1; D gene: .
CDR3 protein: CASSVATSGSVDTQYF; J gene: TRBJ2-3; V gene: TRBV9; D gene: TRBD2
CDR3 protein: CAWSQGAYGYTF; J gene: TRBJ1-2; V gene: TRBV30; D gene: TRBD1
CDR3 protein: CASSLFTFYEQYF; J gene: TRBJ2-7; V gene: TRBV5-1; D gene: .
CDR3 protein: CSSSLDREGDTQYF; J gene: TRBJ2-3; V gene: TRBV7-9; D gene: TRBD2
CDR3 protein: CASSFTFRELFF; J gene: TRBJ2-2; V gene: TRBV11-2; D gene: .
CDR3 protein: CASSVAWTSGSILYNEQFF; J gene: TRBJ2-1; V gene: TRBV9; D gene: TRBD2
CDR3 protein: CAWSVAVNEQFF; J gene: TRBJ2-1; V gene: TRBV30; D gene: .
CDR3 protein: CASSSLAGDYEQYF; J gene: TRBJ2-7; V gene: TRBV5-1; D gene: TRBD2
CDR3 protein: CASSLSGYGYTF; J gene: TRBJ1-2; V gene: TRBV28; D gene: .
CDR3 protein: CASSLVVSYNEQFF; J gene: TRBJ2-1; V gene: TRBV5-6; D gene: .
CDR3 protein: CASSLTGAYEQFF; J gene: TRBJ2-1; V gene: TRBV7-3; D gene: .
CDR3 protein: CASSSDRANSPLHF; J gene: TRBJ1-6; V gene: TRBV7-9; D gene: TRBD1
CDR3 protein: CASSQDAGGQETQYF; J gene: TRBJ2-5; V gene: TRBV4-2; D gene: TRBD2
CDR3 protein: CASSLEAGGPAPTQYF; J gene: TRBJ2-5; V gene: TRBV5-4; D gene: TRBD2
CDR3 protein: CASRPTGTGKTVTEAFF; J gene: TRBJ1-1; V gene: TRBV2; D gene: TRBD1
CDR3 protein: CASSTGTSGSGDTQYF; J gene: TRBJ2-3; V gene: TRBV5-1; D gene: TRBD2
CDR3 protein: CASSSSRDSLSYEQYF; J gene: TRBJ2-7; V gene: TRBV7-2; D gene: .
CDR3 protein: CASRGEGVGNQPQHF; J gene: TRBJ1-5; V gene: TRBV2; D gene: .
CDR3 protein: CASSPTDGGGPSDTQYF; J gene: TRBJ2-3; V gene: TRBV4-2; D gene: TRBD2
CDR3 protein: CSSSLVEEPEAFF; J gene: TRBJ1-1; V gene: TRBV7-9; D gene: .
CDR3 protein: CSSSPLKGIMASGELFF; J gene: TRBJ2-2; V gene: TRBV7-9; D gene: .
CDR3 protein: CASSTREMKLFF; J gene: TRBJ1-4; V gene: TRBV6-5; D gene: .
CDR3 protein: CASSPTGTENTEAFF; J gene: TRBJ1-1; V gene: TRBV19; D gene: TRBD1
CDR3 protein: CASQGDLEAFF; J gene: TRBJ1-1; V gene: TRBV2; D gene: TRBD1
CDR3 protein: CASSLVGSGNQETQYF; J gene: TRBJ2-5; V gene: TRBV11-2; D gene: TRBD2